The rows below give T cell receptor beta chains drawn from one sample of a study of CD4 T cells in relation to SARS-CoV-2 and coronaviruses. Antigens of these TCRs are unknown. Only in-frame clones appear in the TCRdb table, and some are missing; sequencing was by immunoSEQ multiplex PCR. The repertoire consists of approximately 17,000 clones, with roughly 82% occurring once and the leading ten covering 25% to 35%. The specimen sequenced was CD4+ T cells from PBMCs, cultured in vitro. These receptors came from a human donor in good health. CDR3s include the opening cysteine and the closing phenylalanine or tryptophan. A D gene is named only where the DNA matches it firmly. For some rows the clone size is stated as once, few or many, or as a class when expanded; others skip it.

abundance | j_gene | v_gene | d_gene | CDR3aa | CDR3nt
few | TRBJ1-3 | TRBV4-2 | TRBD1 | CASSHPGQGPSGNTIYF | TGTGCCAGCAGCCATCCGGGACAGGGGCCCTCCGGAAACACCATATATTTT
. | TRBJ1-4 | TRBV2 | . | CASRGSSFEKLFF | TGTGCCAGCAGAGGATCGAGTTTTGAAAAACTGTTTTTT
. | TRBJ2-6 | TRBV18 | . | CASSPRNDGAHSGANVLTF | TGTGCCAGCTCACCACGTAACGACGGGGCCCACTCTGGGGCCAACGTCCTGACTTTC
. | TRBJ1-2 | TRBV27 | TRBD1 | CASSFSHRGMGYGYTF | TGTGCCAGCAGTTTCTCCCACAGGGGTATGGGCTATGGCTACACCTTC
. | TRBJ2-7 | TRBV29-1 | TRBD1 | CSVLPGQGHYEQYF | TGCAGCGTCCTGCCGGGACAGGGACACTACGAGCAGTACTTC
few | TRBJ2-7 | TRBV5-4 | TRBD1 | CASSLDRGSSYEQYF | TGTGCCAGCAGCTTGGACAGGGGCAGCTCCTACGAGCAGTACTTC
few | TRBJ1-2 | TRBV5-5 | . | CASSPDRYGYTF | TGTGCCAGCAGCCCGGACAGATATGGCTACACCTTC
. | TRBJ1-1 | TRBV19 | . | CASSIGANTDAFF | TGTGCCAGTAGTATAGGAGCTAACACTGATGCTTTCTTT
. | TRBJ1-3 | TRBV29-1 | . | CSVAGVLGSGNTIYF | TGCAGCGTCGCGGGAGTCCTGGGCTCTGGAAACACCATATATTTT
. | TRBJ2-5 | TRBV5-6 | . | CASSLLLRGVQETQYF | TGTGCCAGCAGCTTGTTACTGCGGGGAGTCCAAGAGACCCAGTACTTC
. | TRBJ2-3 | TRBV7-2 | TRBD2 | CASSYRTSGLTDTQYF | TGTGCCAGCAGCTACCGAACTAGCGGGCTCACAGATACGCAGTATTTT
. | TRBJ2-7 | TRBV2 | TRBD2 | CASRTSGGIYEQYF | TGTGCCAGCAGAACTAGCGGGGGTATCTACGAGCAGTACTTC
few | TRBJ2-5 | TRBV10-2 | . | CASSESATLKETQYF | TGCGCCAGCAGTGAGTCGGCTACTTTAAAAGAGACCCAGTACTTC
. | TRBJ2-2 | TRBV11-2 | TRBD2 | CASSLVFLAGALNTGELFF | TGTGCCAGCAGCTTAGTGTTTCTAGCGGGAGCTTTGAACACCGGGGAGCTGTTTTTT
. | TRBJ1-2 | TRBV5-6 | . | CATSPGRNYGYTF | TGTGCCACATCCCCGGGACGGAACTATGGCTACACCTTC
once | TRBJ2-3 | TRBV5-1 | TRBD2 | CASSEGTSGNTDTQYF | TGCGCCAGCAGCGAGGGGACTAGCGGGAACACAGATACGCAGTATTTT
once | TRBJ2-1 | TRBV6-6 | TRBD2 | CASKFTSGSSYNEQFF | TGTGCCAGCAAGTTTACTAGCGGAAGCTCCTACAATGAGCAGTTCTTC
. | TRBJ2-7 | TRBV5-5 | TRBD1 | CASRPGQGAYEQYF | TGTGCCAGCAGGCCGGGACAGGGGGCCTACGAGCAGTACTTC
. | TRBJ1-3 | TRBV18 | TRBD1 | CASSPPKGASENTIYF | TGTGCCAGCTCACCACCGAAGGGGGCTTCGGAAAACACCATATATTTT
. | TRBJ2-3 | TRBV7-2 | TRBD2 | CASSLAGLKASDTQYF | TGTGCCAGCAGCTTAGCGGGACTAAAGGCGTCCGATACGCAGTATTTT